The clone carrying this T cell receptor beta chain showed up just a few times. The antigen is undetermined. The junction shows a germline mismatch at one end, possibly a read error. With the read ending 3 residues before the CDR3 end, the germline J gene is used to fill in that end. Replacement immunoglobulin had been given to every CVID subject for at least one year. The CDR3 is made up of 14 amino acids. Germline CDR1 is LNHDA and CDR2 is SQIVND (reference sequence). The data were taken from a study of T cell clonality in common variable immunodeficiency. Libraries were prepared by immunoSEQ multiplex PCR; TCRdb keeps only in-frame clonotypes and omits some of them. The sample was found to contain around 15,000 clones, and every one recurs. Study-wide findings and caveats: Links between repertoire features and CVID complications were heterogeneity-limited. Compared with controls, CVID subjects had fewer shared TCRbeta clones. Common variable immunodeficiency TCR beta sequences reportedly had fewer deletions and N-nucleotide insertions.

The sequence was obtained from a human donor with common variable immunodeficiency. Sequencing was performed on peripheral blood mononuclear cells. J is TRBJ2-1 and V is TRBV19; TRBD2 matches at 9 bases. The CDR3 spells CASSGGGAYTEQFF. Incomplete CDR3 DNA: TGTGCCAGTAGTGGCGGGGGGGCTTACACTGAG.